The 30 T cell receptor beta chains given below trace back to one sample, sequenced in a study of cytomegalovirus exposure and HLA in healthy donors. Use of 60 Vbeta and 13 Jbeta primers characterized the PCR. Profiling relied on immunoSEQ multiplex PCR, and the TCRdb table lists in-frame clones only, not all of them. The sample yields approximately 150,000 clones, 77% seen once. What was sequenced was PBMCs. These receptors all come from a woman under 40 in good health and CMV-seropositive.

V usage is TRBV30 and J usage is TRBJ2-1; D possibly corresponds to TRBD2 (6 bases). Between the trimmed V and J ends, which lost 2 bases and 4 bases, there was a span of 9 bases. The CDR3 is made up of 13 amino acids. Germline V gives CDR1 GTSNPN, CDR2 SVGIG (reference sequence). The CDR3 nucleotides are TGTGCCTGGAGTCCCGGGACTTACAATGAGCAGTTCTTC. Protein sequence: CAWSPGTYNEQFF.

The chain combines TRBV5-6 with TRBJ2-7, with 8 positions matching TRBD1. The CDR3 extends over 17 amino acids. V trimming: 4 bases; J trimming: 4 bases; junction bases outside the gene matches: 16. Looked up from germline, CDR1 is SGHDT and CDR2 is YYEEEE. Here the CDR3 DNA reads TGTGCCAGCAGCATCGGGCCCGGACAGGGCGTGAGGTACGAGCAGTACTTC. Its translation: CASSIGPGQGVRYEQYF. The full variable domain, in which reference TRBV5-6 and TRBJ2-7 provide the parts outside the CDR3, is DAGVTQSPTHLIKTRGQQVTLRCSPKSGHDTVSWYQQALGQGPQFIFQYYEEEERQRGNFPDRFSGHQFPNYSSELNVNALLLGDSALYLCASSIGPGQGVRYEQYFGPGTRLTVT.

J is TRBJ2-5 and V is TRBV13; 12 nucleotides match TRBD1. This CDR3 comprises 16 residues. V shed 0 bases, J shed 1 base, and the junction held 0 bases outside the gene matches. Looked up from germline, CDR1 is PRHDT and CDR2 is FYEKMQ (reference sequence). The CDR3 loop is CASSLGGQGAQETQYF. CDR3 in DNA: TGTGCCAGCAGCTTAGGGGGACAGGGGGCCCAAGAGACCCAGTACTTC.

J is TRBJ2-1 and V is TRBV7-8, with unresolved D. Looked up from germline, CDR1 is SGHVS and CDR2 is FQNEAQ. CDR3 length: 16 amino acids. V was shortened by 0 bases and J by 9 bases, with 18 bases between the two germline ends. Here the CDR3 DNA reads TGTGCCAGCAGCTTAGCATCCGGGTTCTCGCCCGGTGAGCAGTTCTTC. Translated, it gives CASSLASGFSPGEQFF.

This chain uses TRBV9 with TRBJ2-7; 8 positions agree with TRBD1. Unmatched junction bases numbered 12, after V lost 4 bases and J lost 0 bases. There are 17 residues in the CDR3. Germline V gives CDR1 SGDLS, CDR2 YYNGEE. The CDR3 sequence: CASSPGFGQGLSYEQYF. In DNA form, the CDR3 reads TGTGCCAGCAGCCCCGGCTTCGGACAGGGACTCTCCTACGAGCAGTACTTC.

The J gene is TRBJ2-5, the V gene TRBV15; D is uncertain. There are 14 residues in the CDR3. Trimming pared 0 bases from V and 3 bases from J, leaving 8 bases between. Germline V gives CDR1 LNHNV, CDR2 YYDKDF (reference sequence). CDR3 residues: CATSRDVTEETQYF. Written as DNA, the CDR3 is TGTGCCACCAGCAGAGACGTCACGGAAGAGACCCAGTACTTC.

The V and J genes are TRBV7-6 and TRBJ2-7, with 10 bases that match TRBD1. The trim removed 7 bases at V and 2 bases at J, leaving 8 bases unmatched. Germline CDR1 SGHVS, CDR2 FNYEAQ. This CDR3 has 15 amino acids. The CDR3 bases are TGTGCCAGCACTCCTTGGACAGGGGGTACCTACGAGCAGTACTTC. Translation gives CASTPWTGGTYEQYF.

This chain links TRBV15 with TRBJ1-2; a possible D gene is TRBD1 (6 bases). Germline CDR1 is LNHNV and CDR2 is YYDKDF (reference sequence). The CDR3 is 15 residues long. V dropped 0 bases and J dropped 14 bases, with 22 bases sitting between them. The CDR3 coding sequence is TGTGCCACCAGCAGAGATTCGTTTCCTGGGGGGGCAGGTACCTTC. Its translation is CATSRDSFPGGAGTF.

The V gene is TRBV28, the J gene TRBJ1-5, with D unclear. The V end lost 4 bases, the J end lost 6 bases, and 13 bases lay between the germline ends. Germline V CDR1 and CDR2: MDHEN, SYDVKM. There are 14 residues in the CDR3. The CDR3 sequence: CASSSGAWGQPQHF. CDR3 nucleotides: TGTGCCAGCAGTTCGGGAGCCTGGGGTCAGCCCCAGCATTTT.

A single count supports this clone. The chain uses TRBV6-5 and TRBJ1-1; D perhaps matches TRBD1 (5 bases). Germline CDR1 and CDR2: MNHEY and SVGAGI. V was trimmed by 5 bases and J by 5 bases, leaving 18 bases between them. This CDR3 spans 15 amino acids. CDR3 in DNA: TGTGCCAGCAGTCCTTTTTCGGCGGGACTTACTGAAGCTTTCTTT. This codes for CASSPFSAGLTEAFF.

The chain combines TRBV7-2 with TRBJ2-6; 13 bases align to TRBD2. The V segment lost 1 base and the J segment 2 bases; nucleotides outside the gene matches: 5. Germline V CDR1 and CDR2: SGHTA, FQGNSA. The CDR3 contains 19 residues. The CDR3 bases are TGTGCCAGCAGCTTAGTATCACTAGCGGGAGGGACTGGGGCCAACGTCCTGACTTTC. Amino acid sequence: CASSLVSLAGGTGANVLTF.

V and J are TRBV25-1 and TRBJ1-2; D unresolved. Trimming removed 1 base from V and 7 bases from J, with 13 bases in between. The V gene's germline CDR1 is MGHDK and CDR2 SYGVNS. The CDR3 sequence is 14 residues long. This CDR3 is CASSESQSRGGYTF. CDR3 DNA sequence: TGTGCCAGCAGTGAATCCCAGAGTCGGGGTGGCTACACCTTC.

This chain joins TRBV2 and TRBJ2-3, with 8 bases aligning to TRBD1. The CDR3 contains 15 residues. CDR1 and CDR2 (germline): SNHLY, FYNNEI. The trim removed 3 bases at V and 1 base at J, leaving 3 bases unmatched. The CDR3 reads CASSERGQGTDTQYF. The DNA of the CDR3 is TGTGCCAGCAGTGAGAGGGGACAGGGCACAGATACGCAGTATTTT.

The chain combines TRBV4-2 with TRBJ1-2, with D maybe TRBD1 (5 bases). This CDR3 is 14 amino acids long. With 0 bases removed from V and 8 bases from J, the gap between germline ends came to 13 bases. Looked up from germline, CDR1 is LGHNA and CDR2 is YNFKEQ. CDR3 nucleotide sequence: TGTGCCAGCAGCCAAGATCGGGGGTACGACGGCTACACCTTC. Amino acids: CASSQDRGYDGYTF.

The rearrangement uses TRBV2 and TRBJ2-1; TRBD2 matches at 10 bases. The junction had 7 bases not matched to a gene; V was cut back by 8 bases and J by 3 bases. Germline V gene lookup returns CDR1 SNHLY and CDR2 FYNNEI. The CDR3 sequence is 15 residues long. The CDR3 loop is CASGGLAVRYNEQFF. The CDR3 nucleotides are TGTGCCAGCGGAGGACTAGCGGTTCGCTACAATGAGCAGTTCTTC.

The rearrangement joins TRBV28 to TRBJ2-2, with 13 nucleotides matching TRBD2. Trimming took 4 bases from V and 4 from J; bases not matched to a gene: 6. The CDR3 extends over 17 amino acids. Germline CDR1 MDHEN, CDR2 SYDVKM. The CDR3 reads CASSSLRLAGGTGELFF. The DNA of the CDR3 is TGTGCCAGCAGTTCCCTACGACTAGCGGGAGGCACCGGGGAGCTGTTTTTT. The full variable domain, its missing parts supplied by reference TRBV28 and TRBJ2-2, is DVKVTQSSRYLVKRTGEKVFLECVQDMDHENMFWYRQDPGLGLRLIYFSYDVKMKEKGDIPEGYSVSREKKERFSLILESASTNQTSMYLCASSSLRLAGGTGELFFGEGSRLTVL.

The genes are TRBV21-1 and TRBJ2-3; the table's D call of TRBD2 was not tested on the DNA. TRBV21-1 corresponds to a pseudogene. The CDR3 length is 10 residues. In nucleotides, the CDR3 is TGTGCCAGCAGGCGGGATAAGAAGTATTTT. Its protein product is CASRRDKKYF.

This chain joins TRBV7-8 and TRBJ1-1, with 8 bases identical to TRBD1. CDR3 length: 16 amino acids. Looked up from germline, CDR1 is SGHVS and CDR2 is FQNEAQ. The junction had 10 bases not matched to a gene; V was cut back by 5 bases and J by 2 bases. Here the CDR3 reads CASSTILGQGNTEAFF. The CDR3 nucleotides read TGTGCCAGCAGCACTATCTTAGGACAGGGCAACACTGAAGCTTTCTTT.

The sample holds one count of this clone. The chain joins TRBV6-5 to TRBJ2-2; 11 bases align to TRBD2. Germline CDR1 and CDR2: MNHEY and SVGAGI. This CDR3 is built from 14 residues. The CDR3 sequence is CASGRASGTGELFF. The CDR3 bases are TGTGCTAGCGGGAGGGCCTCGGGTACCGGGGAGCTGTTTTTT.

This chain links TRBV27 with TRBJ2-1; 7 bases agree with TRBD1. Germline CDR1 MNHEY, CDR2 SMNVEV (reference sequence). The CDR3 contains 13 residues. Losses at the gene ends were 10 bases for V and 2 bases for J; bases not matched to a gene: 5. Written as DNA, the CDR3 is TGTGCCATCCGGACAGGAACCTACAATGAGCAGTTCTTC. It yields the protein CAIRTGTYNEQFF.

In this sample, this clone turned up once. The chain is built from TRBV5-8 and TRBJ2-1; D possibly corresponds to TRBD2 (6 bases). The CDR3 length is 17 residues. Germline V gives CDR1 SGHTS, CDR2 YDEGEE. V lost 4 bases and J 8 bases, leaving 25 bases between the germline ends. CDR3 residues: CASSPTTRLGAGYEQFF. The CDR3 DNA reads TGTGCCAGCAGCCCGACGACAAGGCTTGGGGCGGGGTATGAGCAGTTCTTC.

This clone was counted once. The chain's CDR3 is CASGLASGRQETQYF. In DNA form, the CDR3 reads TGTGCTAGTGGTTTGGCCTCCGGGAGACAAGAGACCCAGTACTTC. J is TRBJ2-5 and V is TRBV12-5; tentatively, D is TRBD2 (6 bases). The CDR3 has 15 amino acids. Germline V lookup: CDR1 LGHNT, CDR2 FRNRAP. Trimming removed 1 base at V and 2 bases at J, with 11 bases between.

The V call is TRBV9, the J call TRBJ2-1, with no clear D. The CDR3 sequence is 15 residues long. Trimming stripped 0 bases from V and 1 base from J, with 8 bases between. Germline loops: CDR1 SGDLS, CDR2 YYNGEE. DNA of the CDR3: TGTGCCAGCAGCGTAGAAGCTACTTCCTACAATGAGCAGTTCTTC. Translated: CASSVEATSYNEQFF.

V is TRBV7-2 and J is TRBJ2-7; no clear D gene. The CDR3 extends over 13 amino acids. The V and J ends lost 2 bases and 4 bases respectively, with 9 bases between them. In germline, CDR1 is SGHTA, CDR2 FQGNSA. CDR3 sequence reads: CASSLSHAYEQYF. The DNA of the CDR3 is TGTGCCAGCAGCTTATCCCATGCGTACGAGCAGTACTTC.

The CDR3 spells CASSDFGVSGGAYNEQFF. Here the CDR3 DNA reads TGCGCCAGCAGTGATTTCGGAGTCTCGGGAGGTGCCTACAATGAGCAGTTCTTC. This chain joins TRBV10-1 and TRBJ2-1; 7 nucleotides align to TRBD2. Germline assignment: CDR1 WNHNN and CDR2 SYGVQD (reference sequence). The CDR3 is 18 residues long. V gave up 3 bases and J gave up 2 bases; unmatched junction bases: 13.

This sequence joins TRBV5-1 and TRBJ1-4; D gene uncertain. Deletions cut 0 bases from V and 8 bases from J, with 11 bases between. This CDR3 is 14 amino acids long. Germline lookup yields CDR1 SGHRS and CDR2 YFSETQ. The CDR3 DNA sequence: TGCGCCAGCAGCTTGGCGGTCGGGGAGGAAAAACTGTTTTTT. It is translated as CASSLAVGEEKLFF.

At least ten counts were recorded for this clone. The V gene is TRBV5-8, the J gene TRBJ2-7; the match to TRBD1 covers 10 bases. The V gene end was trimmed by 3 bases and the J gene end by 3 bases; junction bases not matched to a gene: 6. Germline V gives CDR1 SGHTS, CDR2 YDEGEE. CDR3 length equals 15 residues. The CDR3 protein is CASSYRDRGIYEQYF. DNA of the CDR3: TGTGCCAGCAGCTACCGGGACAGGGGTATCTACGAGCAGTACTTC. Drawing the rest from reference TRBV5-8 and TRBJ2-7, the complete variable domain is EAGVTQSPTHLIKTRGQQATLRCSPISGHTSVYWYQQALGLGLQFLLWYDEGEERNRGNFPPRFSGRQFPNYSSELNVNALELEDSALYLCASSYRDRGIYEQYFGPGTRLTVT.

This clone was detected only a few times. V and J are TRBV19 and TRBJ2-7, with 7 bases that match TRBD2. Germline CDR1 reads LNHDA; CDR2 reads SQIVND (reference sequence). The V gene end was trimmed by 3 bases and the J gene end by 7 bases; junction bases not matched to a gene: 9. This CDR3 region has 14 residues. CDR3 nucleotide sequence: TGTGCCAGTAGTATGATGAGACTAGCAAGAGAGCAGTACTTC. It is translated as CASSMMRLAREQYF.

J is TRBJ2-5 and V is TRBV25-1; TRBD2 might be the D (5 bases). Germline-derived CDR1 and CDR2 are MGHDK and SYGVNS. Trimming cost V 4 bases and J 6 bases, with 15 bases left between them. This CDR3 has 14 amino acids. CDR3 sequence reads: CASSAHGGGKTQYF. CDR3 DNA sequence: TGTGCCAGCAGTGCCCATGGAGGAGGCAAGACCCAGTACTTC. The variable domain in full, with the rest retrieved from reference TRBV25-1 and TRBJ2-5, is EADIYQTPRYLVIGTGKKITLECSQTMGHDKMYWYQQDPGMELHLIHYSYGVNSTEKGDLSSESTVSRIRTEHFPLTLESARPSHTSQYLCASSAHGGGKTQYFGPGTRLLVL.

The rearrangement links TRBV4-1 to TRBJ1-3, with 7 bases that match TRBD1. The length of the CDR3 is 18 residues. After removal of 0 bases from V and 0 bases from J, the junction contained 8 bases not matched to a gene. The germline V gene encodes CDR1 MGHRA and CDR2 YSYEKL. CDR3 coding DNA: TGCGCCAGCAGCCAAGATCGGTTCGCAGGGGGCTCTGGAAACACCATATATTTT. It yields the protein CASSQDRFAGGSGNTIYF.